Each of the 10 T cell receptor beta chains below was sequenced from the same sample in a study of blood T cell repertoires in COVID-19. Method: immunoSEQ multiplex PCR; TCRdb's copy keeps in-frame clones and lacks some. Seen here are around 25,000 clones, around 90% observed once, and the top ten hold 6.5% to 8.5%. Input material: peripheral blood. The source is a woman in her 50s with active COVID-19.

This chain links TRBV28 with TRBJ1-1; 7 positions agree with TRBD1. The CDR3 sequence is 15 residues long. Germline CDR1 is MDHEN and CDR2 is SYDVKM. The ends lost 5 bases at V and 0 bases at J; junction bases unmatched: 6. As DNA, the CDR3 is TGTGCCAGCAGTCCCACGGGACAGCTGAACACTGAAGCTTTCTTT. Protein product: CASSPTGQLNTEAFF.

This chain links TRBV5-1 with TRBJ2-6; D is perhaps TRBD1 (5 bases). Trimming left V 4 bases short and J 2 bases short, with 7 bases between. This CDR3 is 14 amino acids long. CDR1 and CDR2 from the germline V gene are SGHRS and YFSETQ. For the CDR3, the DNA is TGCGCCAGCAGCCTGACAGCTGGGGCCAACGTCCTGACTTTC. Amino acids: CASSLTAGANVLTF.

This rearrangement joins TRBV9 to TRBJ2-1; TRBD2 agrees at 10 bases. The J segment lost 2 bases and the V segment lost 0 bases, leaving 2 bases of the junction unmatched. This CDR3 is 16 amino acids long. Germline-derived CDR1 and CDR2 are SGDLS and YYNGEE. This chain's CDR3 is CASSVVLAGPYNEQFF. Here the CDR3 DNA reads TGTGCCAGCAGCGTAGTACTAGCGGGACCCTACAATGAGCAGTTCTTC.

This sequence joins TRBV7-3 and TRBJ2-1; perhaps TRBD2 as D (6 bases). Per germline, CDR1 SGHTA and CDR2 FQGTGA. Trimming shortened V by 1 base and J by 7 bases, and 11 bases separated the two germline ends. CDR3 length: 14 amino acids. This CDR3 reads CASSLNGRRNEQFF. CDR3 bases: TGTGCCAGCAGCTTAAACGGGAGAAGGAATGAGCAGTTCTTC.

The rearrangement uses TRBV30 and TRBJ1-5; D is possibly TRBD1 (5 bases). From germline, CDR1 is GTSNPN and CDR2 SVGIG (reference sequence). Trimming shortened V by 0 bases and J by 6 bases, and 12 bases separated the two germline ends. The CDR3 sequence is 14 residues long. The CDR3 region is CAWSVSGLGQPQHF. CDR3 DNA sequence: TGTGCCTGGAGTGTGTCAGGGTTGGGTCAGCCCCAGCATTTT. The full variable domain, rest sourced from reference TRBV30 and TRBJ1-5, is SQTIHQWPATLVQPVGSPLSLECTVEGTSNPNLYWYRQAAGRGLQLLFYSVGIGQISSEVPQNLSASRPQDRQFILSSKKLLLSDSGFYLCAWSVSGLGQPQHFGDGTRLSIL.

The genes are TRBV5-1 and TRBJ1-1; D is perhaps TRBD1 (6 bases). Germline V CDR1 and CDR2: SGHRS, YFSETQ. The CDR3 extends over 14 amino acids. Between the trimmed V and J ends, which lost 4 bases and 0 bases, there was a span of 10 bases. This chain's CDR3 is CASSRDKVNTEAFF. DNA of the CDR3: TGCGCCAGCAGCAGGGACAAAGTGAACACTGAAGCTTTCTTT.

The chain links TRBV12-3 or TRBV12-4 to TRBJ2-1; D gene ambiguous. Between the trimmed V and J ends, which lost 6 bases and 9 bases, there was a span of 12 bases. The CDR3 has 12 amino acids. Here the CDR3 reads CASRNSIGEQFF. CDR3 DNA: TGTGCCAGCAGGAATAGCATAGGTGAGCAGTTCTTC.

The chain employs TRBV7-6 and TRBJ2-7, with 10 bases fitting TRBD2. Germline CDR1 is SGHVS and CDR2 is FNYEAQ. This CDR3 has 14 amino acids. After removal of 2 bases from V and 3 bases from J, the junction contained 1 base not matched to a gene. CDR3 amino acids: CASSLTSGNYEQYF. The DNA of the CDR3 is TGTGCCAGCAGCTTAACTAGCGGGAACTACGAGCAGTACTTC.

The chain links TRBV11-2 to TRBJ2-4; perhaps TRBD1 as D (6 bases). V lost 3 bases, J lost 8 bases, and 14 bases lay in between. CDR3 length: 14 residues. Germline lookup yields CDR1 SGHAT and CDR2 FQNNGV. CDR3 residues: CASSFGVGADIQYF. The CDR3 DNA reads TGTGCCAGCAGCTTTGGGGTGGGGGCTGACATTCAGTACTTC. Complete variable domain (other parts from reference TRBV11-2 and TRBJ2-4): EAGVAQSPRYKIIEKRQSVAFWCNPISGHATLYWYQQILGQGPKLLIQFQNNGVVDDSQLPKDRFSAERLKGVDSTLKIQPAKLEDSAVYLCASSFGVGADIQYFGAGTRLSVL.

By share, this clone ranks as medium-sized. The rearrangement joins TRBV28 to TRBJ1-4; D might be TRBD1 (6 bases). The CDR3 is 14 amino acids. V was clipped by 3 bases and J by 8 bases, with 13 bases between them. Germline V lookup: CDR1 MDHEN, CDR2 SYDVKM. This CDR3 reads CASSLAGAREKLFF. The CDR3 region has the DNA TGTGCCAGCAGTTTGGCAGGGGCGCGGGAAAAACTGTTTTTT.